This TCR beta chain was captured by sequencing in a study of CD8+CD57+ T cells in acquired aplastic anemia. About the research overall: The average for DNA from sorted CD4+ and CD8+ cells was roughly 3 ug. Whole-study findings and limits: Fewer than 30 CD8+ CDR3 sequences were shared between patients and controls.

V dropped 0 bases and J dropped 2 bases, with 17 bases sitting between them. Germline V gene data show CDR1 as MNHEY and CDR2 as SVGEGT. This CDR3 is built from 19 residues. In patients chosen for sequencing, flow cytometry had shown CD8+CD57+ cell expansion. There was no therapy given to any patient before the blood sampling took place. This clonotype has just a few counts. What it binds is not known. Profiling that covered TCR beta VDJ and CDR3 relied on genomic DNA as its template. TCRdb redid the calling of the reads with MiXCR, one entry per CDR3 protein. The data contain around 430,000 distinct CDR3 sequences, roughly a third of them singletons.

The rearrangement uses TRBV6-2 or TRBV6-3 and TRBJ1-6; a possible D gene is TRBD1 (5 bases). Sequenced input: sorted CD4+, CD8+, or CD8+CD57+ T cells (not recorded which) from PBMCs. This receptor was obtained from a human donor with aplastic anemia. The CDR3 DNA is TGTGCCAGCAGTTACTCGATGACAGCTTCCAACCCCTATAATTCACCCCTCCACTTT. Its translation: CASSYSMTASNPYNSPLHF.